Below, one T cell receptor beta chain is given with its context. Antigen specificity is unknown. Only in-frame clones appear in the TCRdb table, and some are missing; sequencing was by immunoSEQ multiplex PCR. The table includes about 110,000 clones, 85% to 95% detected once. The sample originates from a study of OX40 agonist ivuxolimab in advanced cancers. Background on the study: An anti-OX40 (CD134) antibody with agonistic activity, ivuxolimab, was administered to patients.

The V end was cut by 1 base, the J end by 7 bases, with 5 bases between. Germline CDR1 reads SGHTA; CDR2 reads FQGNSA. The CDR3 length is 12 residues. Broader study findings: There were, on average, more expanded clones in CD8+ T cells than in CD4+.

The material sequenced was CD4+ or CD8+ T cells sorted from blood, taken in a trial of the OX40 agonist ivuxolimab. The V and J genes are TRBV7-2 and TRBJ2-1; D gene ambiguous. This TCR was recovered from an adult with an advanced solid tumor such as melanoma, head and neck, liver or kidney cancer. This CDR3 is CASSLVGNEQFF. The CDR3 DNA sequence: TGTGCCAGCAGCTTAGTGGGGAATGAGCAGTTCTTC.